The rows below give T cell receptor beta chains drawn from one sample of a study of OX40 agonist ivuxolimab in advanced cancers. The method was immunoSEQ multiplex PCR; TCRdb's version includes in-frame clones alone and lacks a portion of them. The sample lists about 36,000 clones, about 88% occurring once. The sample was CD4+ or CD8+ T cells sorted from blood, taken in a trial of the OX40 agonist ivuxolimab. The receptors come from an adult with an advanced solid tumor such as melanoma, head and neck, liver or kidney cancer. The CDR3 runs from the conserved cysteine through the conserved F or W. Fields, in order: CDR3 protein, CDR3 length, V gene, J gene.

CDR3aa: CASSISGQGIYEQYF
len: 15
v_gene: TRBV19
j_gene: TRBJ2-7

CDR3aa: CASSQKWDNEQFF
len: 13
v_gene: TRBV7-6
j_gene: TRBJ2-1

CDR3aa: CASSPRPFDEQFF
len: 13
v_gene: TRBV18
j_gene: TRBJ2-1

CDR3aa: CASSYGGSQETQYF
len: 14
v_gene: TRBV6-6
j_gene: TRBJ2-5

CDR3aa: CSVENTGELFF
len: 11
v_gene: TRBV29-1
j_gene: TRBJ2-2

CDR3aa: CASSLLGSYEQYF
len: 13
v_gene: TRBV11-3
j_gene: TRBJ2-7

CDR3aa: CASSGSLGAGTQYF
len: 14
v_gene: TRBV28
j_gene: TRBJ2-5

CDR3aa: CASSLEGSVPVGSYNEQFF
len: 19
v_gene: TRBV11-2
j_gene: TRBJ2-1

CDR3aa: CASSYDGSYEQYF
len: 13
v_gene: TRBV6-6
j_gene: TRBJ2-7

CDR3aa: CASSGNYGYTF
len: 11
v_gene: TRBV28
j_gene: TRBJ1-2

CDR3aa: CASSFTGGRGNTIYF
len: 15
v_gene: TRBV28
j_gene: TRBJ1-3

CDR3aa: CASSFGQGEAFF
len: 12
v_gene: TRBV14
j_gene: TRBJ1-1

CDR3aa: CAYAIQGPNYGYTF
len: 14
v_gene: TRBV30
j_gene: TRBJ1-2

CDR3aa: CASSEGRGISPLHF
len: 14
v_gene: TRBV6-1
j_gene: TRBJ1-6

CDR3aa: CASSLWRNEQFF
len: 12
v_gene: TRBV5-4
j_gene: TRBJ2-1

CDR3aa: CASSSSRELNQPQHF
len: 15
v_gene: TRBV7-9
j_gene: TRBJ1-5

CDR3aa: CASSLSPVRDTEAFF
len: 15
v_gene: TRBV5-1
j_gene: TRBJ1-1

CDR3aa: CSVLTRGGYNEKLFF
len: 15
v_gene: TRBV29-1
j_gene: TRBJ1-4

CDR3aa: CASSPPSGYSETQYF
len: 15
v_gene: TRBV18
j_gene: TRBJ2-5

CDR3aa: CASSANYRRGVGSPLHF
len: 17
v_gene: TRBV5-5
j_gene: TRBJ1-6

CDR3aa: CASSVPGTGKNIQYF
len: 15
v_gene: TRBV19
j_gene: TRBJ2-4

CDR3aa: CASSYGTSGSIGPDTQYF
len: 18
v_gene: TRBV5-1
j_gene: TRBJ2-3

CDR3aa: CASSFEGGGPSVF
len: 13
v_gene: TRBV12-1
j_gene: TRBJ2-1

CDR3aa: CASSHSRRYEQYF
len: 13
v_gene: TRBV4-1
j_gene: TRBJ2-7

CDR3aa: CAWSVQQDTQYF
len: 12
v_gene: TRBV30
j_gene: TRBJ2-3

CDR3aa: CASSVGLAGASKDTQYF
len: 17
v_gene: TRBV9
j_gene: TRBJ2-3

CDR3aa: CASSRGLGYTF
len: 11
v_gene: TRBV2
j_gene: TRBJ1-2

CDR3aa: CASSTPGPGWAEAFF
len: 15
v_gene: TRBV28
j_gene: TRBJ1-1

CDR3aa: CASSSPRGAANEKLFF
len: 16
v_gene: TRBV7-9
j_gene: TRBJ1-4

CDR3aa: CASTSNPGGRAEAFF
len: 15
v_gene: TRBV6-1
j_gene: TRBJ1-1

CDR3aa: CASSSTGVGYTF
len: 12
v_gene: TRBV7-8
j_gene: TRBJ1-2

CDR3aa: CASSHSPSSYEQYF
len: 14
v_gene: TRBV7-9
j_gene: TRBJ2-7

CDR3aa: CASSPNTGFQPQHF
len: 14
v_gene: TRBV5-1
j_gene: TRBJ1-5

CDR3aa: CASSDNSGNTIYF
len: 13
v_gene: TRBV6-1
j_gene: TRBJ1-3

CDR3aa: CASSGTRKYF
len: 10
v_gene: TRBV28
j_gene: TRBJ2-7

CDR3aa: CATSLGNSYEQYF
len: 13
v_gene: TRBV15
j_gene: TRBJ2-7

CDR3aa: CASSLMWTTLRQQYF
len: 15
v_gene: TRBV7-2
j_gene: TRBJ2-7

CDR3aa: CASKKIHSNSPLHF
len: 14
v_gene: TRBV6-6
j_gene: TRBJ1-6

CDR3aa: CASSISGSTSYNEQFF
len: 16
v_gene: TRBV19
j_gene: TRBJ2-1

CDR3aa: CASRQGPYEQYF
len: 12
v_gene: TRBV19
j_gene: TRBJ2-7

CDR3aa: CSVVSAGGPFENIQYF
len: 16
v_gene: TRBV29-1
j_gene: TRBJ2-4

CDR3aa: CASSYGPDEPLHF
len: 13
v_gene: TRBV5-1
j_gene: TRBJ1-6

CDR3aa: CASSPPAGGPLEYF
len: 14
v_gene: TRBV4-1
j_gene: TRBJ2-7

CDR3aa: CASSPDRANYGYTF
len: 14
v_gene: TRBV7-2
j_gene: TRBJ1-2

CDR3aa: CASSTFRDRGETQYF
len: 15
v_gene: TRBV11-2
j_gene: TRBJ2-5

CDR3aa: CAISGTPQGLTQYF
len: 14
v_gene: TRBV10-3
j_gene: TRBJ2-5

CDR3aa: CASSTRGVGQETQYF
len: 15
v_gene: TRBV9
j_gene: TRBJ2-5

CDR3aa: CASSLGGTWGDTQYF
len: 15
v_gene: TRBV5-1
j_gene: TRBJ2-3

CDR3aa: CASTIRKNTIYF
len: 12
v_gene: TRBV19
j_gene: TRBJ1-3

CDR3aa: CASSATGAPNTGELFF
len: 16
v_gene: TRBV5-1
j_gene: TRBJ2-2

CDR3aa: CASSLSGWGGSTDTQYF
len: 17
v_gene: TRBV28
j_gene: TRBJ2-3

CDR3aa: CASRGAGKETQYF
len: 13
v_gene: TRBV6-1
j_gene: TRBJ2-5

CDR3aa: CASSPSWSSYEQYF
len: 14
v_gene: TRBV6-1
j_gene: TRBJ2-7

CDR3aa: CASSVDRGLETQYF
len: 14
v_gene: TRBV11-1
j_gene: TRBJ2-5

CDR3aa: CASSLVYNEQFF
len: 12
v_gene: TRBV7-2
j_gene: TRBJ2-1